The TCR beta chain described here comes from a study of post-analysis software for immune sequencing data. TCR beta cDNA libraries included unique molecular identifiers. From the PCR reads, TCRdb called clonotypes with MiXCR, one entry per CDR3 protein. The profile shows more than 350,000 distinct CDR3 sequences, more than 30% of them singletons. Study-wide findings and caveats: Patients used a handful of TRBV segments, including TRBV5-6, TRBV5-1 and TRBV20-1, more often than controls.

CDR3 length: 13 amino acids. From germline, CDR1 is LNHNV and CDR2 YYDKDF (reference sequence). A note on this clonotype: Its specificity is unknown. One end of the junction is discordant with germline, which a read error may explain.

This chain connects TRBV15 to TRBJ2-7; D call uncertain. The receptor comes from a girl between 2 and 10 years old with multiple sclerosis. The sequenced material came from blood. The CDR3 is CATSRAWSDEQYF. In DNA form, the CDR3 reads TGTGCCACCAGTAGAGCGTGGTCCGACGAGCAGTACTTC. The variable domain in full, with the rest retrieved from reference TRBV15 and TRBJ2-7, is DAMVIQNPRYQVTQFGKPVTLSCSQTLNHNVMYWYQQKSSQAPKLLFHYYDKDFNNEADTPDNFQSRRPNTSFCFLDIRSPGLGDTAMYLCATSRAWSDEQYFGPGTRLTVT.